A single sample is the source of the 14 T cell receptor beta chains below, sequenced in a study of blood T cell repertoires in COVID-19. Measured with immunoSEQ multiplex PCR; TCRdb has only the in-frame clones, and not every one. The profile covers around 300,000 clones, with around 88% appearing a single time and 2% to 2.5% taken by the ten largest. The sequenced material came from peripheral blood. Every receptor here comes from a woman aged 25 to 39 who had recovered from COVID-19.

This sequence joins TRBV6-5 and TRBJ1-4; a weak D match, TRBD1 (6 bases). Trimming took 0 bases from V and 6 from J, leaving 11 bases between them. The CDR3 totals 15 residues. Germline CDR1 is MNHEY and CDR2 is SVGAGI. The CDR3 nucleotides read TGTGCCAGCAGTTACTCGGGGACACAATATGAAAAACTGTTTTTT. It codes for CASSYSGTQYEKLFF.

This sequence joins TRBV3-1 (or the pseudogene TRBV3-2) and TRBJ2-5, with D possibly matching TRBD1 (5 bases). Looked up from germline, CDR1 is LGHDT and CDR2 is YNNKEL (reference sequence). V dropped 4 bases and J dropped 5 bases, with 14 bases sitting between them. The CDR3 runs 14 residues. The chain's CDR3 is CASSPSGAGETQYF. The CDR3 region has the DNA TGTGCCAGCAGCCCCTCCGGTGCAGGGGAGACCCAGTACTTC.

The genes are TRBV28 and TRBJ2-6; the D is unclear. Germline V lookup: CDR1 MDHEN, CDR2 SYDVKM. This CDR3 spans 16 amino acids. Trimming shortened V by 3 bases and J by 0 bases, and 9 bases separated the two germline ends. This CDR3 is CASSLWQFSGANVLTF. CDR3 in DNA: TGTGCCAGCAGTTTGTGGCAGTTCTCTGGGGCCAACGTCCTGACTTTC.

The chain uses TRBV6-1 and TRBJ2-7; the match to TRBD2 covers 7 bases. Per the germline V gene, CDR1 is MNHNS and CDR2 is SASEGT. The CDR3 is made up of 14 amino acids. The trim removed 2 bases at V and 3 bases at J, leaving 4 bases unmatched. As DNA, the CDR3 is TGTGCCAGCAGTGAAACTCGGGAGGTCTACGAGCAGTACTTC. It is translated as CASSETREVYEQYF.

This chain connects TRBV28 to TRBJ2-3; TRBD1 agrees at 10 bases. The junction had 5 bases not matched to a gene; V was cut back by 6 bases and J by 2 bases. The CDR3 covers 15 residues. Germline CDR1 MDHEN, CDR2 SYDVKM. CDR3 region: CASRGGQGNTDTQYF. The CDR3 coding sequence is TGTGCCAGCAGGGGGGGACAGGGGAACACAGATACGCAGTATTTT.

This chain links TRBV28 with TRBJ2-2; D is possibly TRBD1 (6 bases). There are 14 residues in the CDR3. The germline gives CDR1 MDHEN, CDR2 SYDVKM. The V end lost 5 bases, the J end lost 4 bases, and 11 bases lay between the germline ends. The CDR3 protein is CASSDRFGTGELFF. In DNA form, the CDR3 reads TGTGCCAGCAGTGACAGGTTTGGCACCGGGGAGCTGTTTTTT. The full variable domain, completed using reference TRBV28 and TRBJ2-2, is DVKVTQSSRYLVKRTGEKVFLECVQDMDHENMFWYRQDPGLGLRLIYFSYDVKMKEKGDIPEGYSVSREKKERFSLILESASTNQTSMYLCASSDRFGTGELFFGEGSRLTVL.

This chain uses TRBV27 with TRBJ1-2, with 8 bases identical to TRBD1. V lost 1 base and J lost 8; bases outside the gene matches: 9. CDR3 length: 15 residues. Germline CDR1 and CDR2: MNHEY and SMNVEV (reference sequence). The CDR3 region has the DNA TGTGCCAGCAGTTTATTGGGACAGGAGTCTCACGGCTACACCTTC. The encoded protein is CASSLLGQESHGYTF.

This clone showed up just once. The chain uses TRBV7-8 and TRBJ2-7; tentatively, D is TRBD2 (6 bases). This CDR3 has 14 amino acids. Germline CDR1 is SGHVS and CDR2 is FQNEAQ. Trimming left V 2 bases short and J 2 bases short, with 10 bases between. The CDR3 sequence: CASSLYGRTYEQYF. In DNA, the CDR3 is TGTGCCAGCAGCTTATATGGGAGGACCTACGAGCAGTACTTC.

The CDR3 protein is CASSARQGPDTEAFF. CDR3 bases: TGTGCCAGCAGCGCCAGACAGGGACCGGACACTGAAGCTTTCTTT. V and J are TRBV21-1 and TRBJ1-1; the table assigns TRBD1, which was not confirmed against the DNA. TRBV21-1 is tagged as a pseudogene. This CDR3 is built from 15 residues.

This clone was observed a single time. The CDR3 nucleotides are TGTGCCAGTAGTATGGGCTGGGCAGGAGGCCAAGAGACCCAGTACTTC. Residues: CASSMGWAGGQETQYF. The chain joins TRBV19 to TRBJ2-5, with a weak D call TRBD2 (5 bases). The germline V and J ends were trimmed by 3 bases and 1 base, with 15 bases remaining between them. The CDR3 has 16 amino acids. The germline gives CDR1 LNHDA, CDR2 SQIVND (reference sequence).

The chain has TRBV11-3 and TRBJ2-2, with D hard to call. Trimming took off 4 bases at V and 0 bases at J, with 6 bases between the two ends. The germline V gene has CDR1 SGHNT and CDR2 YENEEA. CDR3 length: 14 residues. The CDR3 is CASSSQSNTGELFF. In DNA, the CDR3 is TGTGCCAGCAGCTCACAGTCGAACACCGGGGAGCTGTTTTTT.

The chain combines TRBV12-3 or TRBV12-4 with TRBJ1-2, with D perhaps TRBD1 (6 bases). Trimming took 4 bases from V and 3 from J, leaving 9 bases between them. The CDR3 covers 13 residues. The CDR3 is CASSSYRDYGYTF. The CDR3 region has the DNA TGTGCCAGCAGTTCTTACAGGGACTATGGCTACACCTTC.

In regard to this clone: The same CDR3 also results from other DNA sequences found in this sample. V is TRBV30 and J is TRBJ1-1; 7 bases agree with TRBD1. CDR1 and CDR2 (germline): GTSNPN, SVGIG (reference sequence). Losses at the gene ends were 3 bases for V and 3 bases for J; bases not matched to a gene: 1. CDR3 length equals 12 residues. The CDR3: CAWSDRDTEAFF. The CDR3 DNA is TGTGCCTGGAGCGACAGGGACACTGAAGCTTTCTTT.

The rearrangement uses TRBV7-9 and TRBJ2-7, with 8 bases lining up with TRBD1. The J segment lost 4 bases and the V segment lost 4 bases, leaving 6 bases of the junction unmatched. CDR1 and CDR2 from the germline V gene are SEHNR and FQNEAQ (reference sequence). The CDR3 consists of 14 residues. CDR3 sequence reads: CASSSGGGWYEQYF. The CDR3 DNA reads as TGTGCCAGCAGCTCAGGGGGCGGTTGGTACGAGCAGTACTTC.